This is a list of T cell receptor beta chains from one sample in a study of shared clonotypes between healthy human individuals. Assay: immunoSEQ multiplex PCR; the TCRdb copy retains only in-frame clones and omits some. The repertoire holds 1,400,000 or so clones, less than 99% seen once, with roughly 0.36% in the top ten. Sequencing used naive CD4+ T cells sorted from blood. Receptor source: a young man in good health. Both conserved end residues are part of each CDR3. The order of the fields is D gene, CDR3 length, V gene, J gene, clone size, CDR3 protein, CDR3 DNA. The D gene is left open where the match is weak. Clone size appears in some rows only: once, few, many, or a class for an expanded clone.

NA	16	TRBV5-4	TRBJ2-7	NA	CASSYDTSLSSYEQYF	TGTGCCAGCAGCTACGACACCTCCCTTAGCTCCTACGAGCAGTACTTC
NA	14	TRBV29-1	TRBJ2-7	NA	CSVVFRQGSYEQYF	TGCAGCGTGGTATTTAGGCAGGGTAGCTACGAGCAGTACTTC
NA	14	TRBV5-1	TRBJ1-2	NA	CASSLERGNYGYTF	TGCGCCAGCAGCTTGGAACGGGGGAACTATGGCTACACCTTC
NA	15	TRBV9	TRBJ1-4	NA	CASSVAAGRGEKLFF	TGTGCCAGCAGCGTAGCTGCAGGTCGGGGAGAAAAACTGTTTTTT
TRBD2	16	TRBV5-1	TRBJ2-1	NA	CASSLVRTSGTNEQFF	TGCGCCAGCAGCTTGGTTAGGACTAGCGGGACAAATGAGCAGTTCTTC
NA	15	TRBV27	TRBJ2-7	NA	CASSLVGQSSYEQYF	TGTGCCAGCAGTTTGGTGGGGCAGAGCTCCTACGAGCAGTACTTC
NA	13	TRBV5-1	TRBJ2-3	NA	CASSQDRADTQYF	TGCGCCAGCAGCCAAGACAGAGCAGATACGCAGTATTTT
TRBD1	14	TRBV9	TRBJ2-5	NA	CASSLQTGEETQYF	TGTGCCAGCAGCCTCCAGACAGGGGAAGAGACCCAGTACTTC
NA	14	TRBV5-1	TRBJ2-3	NA	CASSLVLGADTQYF	TGCGCCAGCAGTTTGGTTCTGGGCGCAGATACGCAGTATTTT
NA	15	TRBV19	TRBJ2-3	NA	CASTSRTLLADTQYF	TGTGCCAGTACGTCCAGGACTCTGTTGGCAGATACGCAGTATTTT
NA	15	TRBV5-1	TRBJ2-7	NA	CASSLEVSTLYEQYF	TGCGCCAGCAGCTTGGAGGTCTCGACCCTCTACGAGCAGTACTTC
TRBD2	17	TRBV11-2	TRBJ2-5	NA	CASSLSVAGDPGKTQYF	TGTGCCAGCAGCTTATCTGTGGCGGGAGACCCGGGGAAGACCCAGTACTTC
NA	13	TRBV29-1	TRBJ1-2	NA	CSVEAPGVRGYTF	TGCAGCGTTGAAGCCCCAGGAGTAAGGGGCTACACCTTC
NA	15	TRBV12-5	TRBJ1-2	NA	CVPSRGASFNYGYTF	TGTGTTCCTTCCCGCGGAGCATCATTTAACTATGGCTACACCTTC
NA	16	TRBV29-1	TRBJ1-3	NA	CSVAERVGWQGNTIYF	TGCAGCGTCGCCGAACGGGTGGGGTGGCAGGGAAACACCATATATTTT
NA	17	TRBV27	TRBJ2-1	NA	CASSSSSAASSYNEQFF	TGTGCCAGCAGTTCAAGCTCCGCGGCTAGTTCCTACAATGAGCAGTTCTTC
TRBD1	15	TRBV9	TRBJ2-1	NA	CASSVEPGQGNEQFF	TGTGCCAGCAGCGTAGAGCCCGGACAGGGCAATGAGCAGTTCTTC
TRBD1	13	TRBV5-4	TRBJ1-2	NA	CASSPRDSYGYTF	TGTGCCAGCAGCCCTCGGGACAGCTATGGCTACACCTTC
NA	14	TRBV2	TRBJ2-2	NA	CASRYRAGAGELFF	TGTGCCAGCAGATACAGGGCGGGAGCCGGGGAGCTGTTTTTT
NA	12	TRBV18	TRBJ2-3	NA	CASSPDTDTQYF	TGTGCCAGCTCACCCGACACAGATACGCAGTATTTT
NA	15	TRBV27	TRBJ2-2	NA	CASSSAGADTGELFF	TGTGCCAGCAGCTCTGCTGGTGCAGACACCGGGGAGCTGTTTTTT
NA	18	TRBV19	TRBJ1-2	NA	CASFSAGSWSLGNYGYTF	TGTGCCAGTTTCTCGGCAGGGTCCTGGTCGCTGGGAAACTATGGCTACACCTTC
TRBD2	18	TRBV5-1	TRBJ2-1	NA	CASSLAGTSGSLKGEQFF	TGCGCCAGCAGCTTGGCCGGGACTAGCGGGAGTCTTAAGGGTGAGCAGTTCTTC
TRBD2	15	TRBV2	TRBJ2-1	NA	CASSTGTSGRNEQFF	TGTGCCAGCAGTACCGGGACTAGCGGGAGAAATGAGCAGTTCTTC
NA	17	TRBV18	TRBJ1-3	NA	CASSPLTIQGSGNTIYF	TGTGCCAGCTCACCTCTAACGATTCAAGGCTCTGGAAACACCATATATTTT
TRBD1	14	TRBV28	TRBJ1-5	NA	CASSSGQGHQPQHF	TGTGCCAGCAGTTCAGGACAGGGTCATCAGCCCCAGCATTTT
TRBD1	16	TRBV6-6	TRBJ2-3	NA	CASSSWTGVSTDTQYF	TGTGCCAGCAGTTCCTGGACAGGGGTTAGCACAGATACGCAGTATTTT
NA	12	TRBV12-5	TRBJ2-7	NA	CASGQGIYEQYF	TGTGCTAGTGGCCAGGGAATCTACGAGCAGTACTTC
NA	14	TRBV5-1	TRBJ1-4	NA	CASSLTGKGEKLFF	TGCGCCAGCAGCTTGACAGGAAAGGGTGAAAAACTGTTTTTT
TRBD1	16	TRBV10-3	TRBJ2-6	NA	CAISDRVSSGANVLTF	TGTGCCATAAGTGACAGGGTTAGCTCTGGGGCCAACGTCCTGACTTTC
NA	11	TRBV6-4	TRBJ2-2	NA	CASSWGGELFF	TGTGCCAGCAGCTGGGGCGGGGAGCTGTTTTTT
TRBD1	15	TRBV5-1	TRBJ1-2	NA	CASSLAGNADRGYTF	TGCGCCAGCAGCTTGGCCGGTAATGCGGACAGGGGCTACACCTTC
NA	17	TRBV7-6	TRBJ2-5	NA	CASSYSGPSTYQETQYF	TGTGCCAGCTCCTACTCAGGACCGAGTACTTACCAAGAGACCCAGTACTTC
NA	13	TRBV5-5	TRBJ1-3	NA	CASNEGAGNTIYF	TGTGCCAGCAACGAGGGAGCTGGAAACACCATATATTTT
NA	12	TRBV11-2	TRBJ2-7	NA	CASSTLRDIRYF	TGTGCCAGCAGCACCCTCCGGGACATCCGGTACTTC
NA	15	TRBV2	TRBJ2-7	NA	CASSWRVISSYEQYF	TGTGCCAGCAGTTGGCGGGTGATCAGCTCCTACGAGCAGTACTTC
NA	16	TRBV7-3	TRBJ2-1	once	CASSAKLDSAYNEQFF	TGTGCCAGCAGCGCCAAACTAGATAGCGCTTACAATGAGCAGTTCTTC
NA	15	TRBV5-3	TRBJ2-7	NA	CARSLSTGLAYEQYF	TGTGCCAGAAGCTTGTCTACGGGACTGGCCTACGAGCAGTACTTC
NA	12	TRBV28	TRBJ2-1	NA	CASSVSYNEQFF	TGTGCCAGCAGCGTCTCCTACAATGAGCAGTTCTTC
TRBD1	15	TRBV5-1	TRBJ2-2	NA	CASSSPGQPSGELFF	TGCGCCAGCAGCTCCCCGGGACAGCCAAGCGGGGAGCTGTTTTTT
TRBD2	18	TRBV7-2	TRBJ2-5	NA	CASSPGPTGTSDRETQYF	TGTGCCAGCAGCCCAGGGCCTACCGGGACTAGCGACCGGGAGACCCAGTACTTC
NA	14	TRBV6-1	TRBJ2-2	NA	CASIGRVPTGELFF	TGTGCCAGCATCGGCAGGGTTCCCACCGGGGAGCTGTTTTTT
TRBD1	13	TRBV7-2	TRBJ1-2	NA	CASSQDRDYGYTF	TGTGCCAGCAGCCAGGACAGGGACTATGGCTACACCTTC
TRBD1	13	TRBV9	TRBJ2-7	NA	CASSGFPTGKQYF	TGTGCCAGCAGCGGTTTTCCGACAGGGAAGCAGTACTTC
NA	16	TRBV7-9	TRBJ1-4	NA	CASSLSTDGRGEKLFF	TGTGCCAGCAGCTTATCGACCGACGGCCGTGGTGAAAAACTGTTTTTT
TRBD2	19	TRBV6-1	TRBJ2-5	once	CASSERLAGGPFSQETQYF	TGTGCCAGCAGTGAGAGGCTAGCGGGAGGGCCATTTTCCCAAGAGACCCAGTACTTC
TRBD1	15	TRBV18	TRBJ2-3	NA	CASSLPGQGGDTQYF	TGTGCCAGCTCACTCCCGGGACAGGGGGGAGATACGCAGTATTTT
TRBD2	17	TRBV4-2	TRBJ2-1	NA	CASSRSSSGTSGNEQFF	TGTGCCAGCAGCCGAAGTTCCTCCGGGACTAGTGGGAATGAGCAGTTCTTC
NA	12	TRBV5-6	TRBJ2-7	once	CASSLSREEQYF	TGTGCCAGCAGCTTGTCACGGGAAGAGCAGTACTTC
NA	14	TRBV7-9	TRBJ2-7	NA	CASSLAKASYEQYF	TGTGCCAGCAGCTTAGCGAAGGCCAGCTACGAGCAGTACTTC
NA	14	TRBV6-5	TRBJ2-7	NA	CASSLAGRAYEQYF	TGTGCCAGCAGTTTGGCCGGCAGGGCTTACGAGCAGTACTTC
NA	15	TRBV10-3	TRBJ1-5	NA	CAISEGLVGNQPQHF	TGTGCCATCAGTGAGGGGCTGGTGGGCAATCAGCCCCAGCATTTT
TRBD1	15	TRBV28	TRBJ2-7	NA	CASLRAGQGSYEQYF	TGTGCCAGCCTTAGGGCGGGACAGGGGTCCTACGAGCAGTACTTC
NA	12	TRBV6-1	TRBJ2-7	NA	CASSEVGDGQYF	TGTGCCAGCAGTGAAGTGGGTGACGGGCAGTACTTC
TRBD1	15	TRBV6-6	TRBJ2-7	NA	CASSPPRDRAVEQYF	TGTGCCAGCAGCCCCCCGAGGGACAGGGCCGTCGAGCAGTACTTC
NA	12	TRBV28	TRBJ2-1	NA	CASSFWGIEQFF	TGTGCCAGCAGTTTTTGGGGGATTGAGCAGTTCTTC
NA	11	TRBV28	TRBJ1-5	NA	CASTRRGPQHF	TGTGCCAGCACACGGCGTGGGCCCCAGCATTTT
NA	14	TRBV27	TRBJ2-7	NA	CASRRTGTPYEQYF	TGTGCCAGCAGGCGAACCGGGACCCCCTACGAGCAGTACTTC
NA	13	TRBV10-3	TRBJ2-7	NA	CAIRLGTAYEQYF	TGTGCCATCAGACTCGGGACCGCCTACGAGCAGTACTTC